The T cell receptor beta chain under discussion was sequenced for a study of shared clonotypes between healthy human individuals (dated by TCRdb to 2018 to 2020). About the study as a whole: A couple of women and a few men aged 18 to 49 years were included in the cohort. For each donor, CD4 naive and CD4 memory were each given three plates, CD8 naive was given two plates, and CD8 memory was given one plate. The study deeply sequenced blood TCR repertoires of about 5 healthy adults to estimate repertoire size and the extent of clonotype sharing between individuals. To increase sequencing depth and limit assay-specific biases, TCR repertoire library preparation and sequencing were carried out by different laboratories using diverse techniques. Leukapheresis yielded between about 0.85 and 10 billion PBMCs per donor. Here is what the overall study found, with its caveats: Rarefaction of sorted-subset datasets indicated incomplete sequencing despite the large sequencing depth. Because the study included a small number of donors, the genetic and exposure-history diversity represented was limited. Roughly 5% of naive CD4, around 4% of naive CD8, approximately 2.2% of memory CD4, and approximately 0.4% of memory CD8 clonotypes were shared across several donors. Clonotypes shared by all four sorted-subset donors showed higher generation probabilities than non-shared clonotypes. Sampling was restricted to blood, and TCR repertoires in tissues likely differ from the TCR repertoires found in blood. Pairwise subsampling indicated that sequencing depth was expected to affect the degree of clonotype sharing among donors. Naive subsets generally had larger estimated clonotype richness than memory subsets.

A word on this clone: This receptor's antigen is unknown. Per-nucleotide qualities are absent, and no much larger clonotype sits a single base away.

The donors were healthy, HIV-negative adults with no recently reported acute infections or vaccinations. Only Caucasian adults living in Nashville, Tennessee, USA were represented among the donors. CD4+ T cells were enriched by magnetic negative selection; naive cells were then positively selected on CD45RA, and the negative fraction formed the memory subset. After blood collection by leukapheresis, PBMCs were isolated using Ficoll-Histopaque density gradient centrifugation and then cryopreserved in the vapor phase of liquid nitrogen. Analytical flow cytometry was used to check the purity and quantity of every magnetically sorted T cell population. Genomic DNA was isolated from every sorted fraction and measured by UV absorbance on a Nanodrop 2000c. TCR CDR3 regions were amplified from genomic DNA by multiplex PCR using the deep immunoSEQ assay. Extracted genomic DNA from each cell subset was distributed evenly across all wells of several immunoSEQ 96-well plates, and each plate was treated as a replicate. For sorted subsets, each replicate PCR was loaded with about 200 ng genomic DNA, equivalent to 30,000 or so T cell genomes. Purified libraries were quantified with a Qubit 3.0 fluorometer, sized on a Bioanalyzer 2100, and re-quantified with the KAPA Library Quantification kit. Every immunoSEQ 96-well plate was sequenced on a separate single-read 150-cycle Illumina NextSeq 550 flow cell. The study's processing was this. Because the immunoSEQ output included only junctional sequences and no quality scores, the filtering could not be the same as the filtering used for full-length reads. To assign V/J genes and CDR3, sequences were annotated using PyIR, a Python wrapper for IgBLAST v1.9, with IMGT germline references. Reads were filtered out if the reads had weak V/J assignments (E-value above 1e-6), no CDR3, stop codons, out-of-frame junctions, or ambiguous translated residues. V3J clonotypes were defined as sequences sharing the same inferred V gene, J gene, and CDR3 amino acid sequence. Percentage overlap between repertoires was computed as shared unique clonotypes divided by the size of the smaller repertoire. RTK rarefaction, the Chao1 estimator, and Recon v2.1 estimates of unobserved clonotypes were used to assess repertoire richness. Generation probabilities were computed with OLGA for all TCRbeta clonotypes obtained by the gDNA method from several donors. Drawn from immuneACCESS, this table holds only the in-frame rearrangements with V and J called that TCRdb kept. Clones are partly lost; checked studies trace under half to an unresolved V gene and leave the rest unexplained. That table is the source of V, J and clone size, and D and trimming were worked out from the DNA. Here the sample has about 1.4 million clones; roughly 96% occur a single time. Clones ranked in the top ten supply 1% to 1.5% of the sample.

Material for sequencing was naive CD4+ T cells sorted from blood. This sample's cell subset or site label indicates: CD45RA+ positively selected. The sequence derives from a man aged 25-45 years in good health.

The CDR3 protein is CASRLAGQETQYF. The DNA is as follows: TGTGCCAGCCGACTAGCGGGTCAAGAGACCCAGTACTTC. The chain joins TRBV7-8 to TRBJ2-5, and 10 junctional nucleotides match TRBD2. As encoded in the germline V gene, CDR1 is SGHVS while CDR2 is FQNEAQ. Including the terminal cysteine and phenylalanine, the CDR3 comprises 13 residues. Just the 39-base CDR3 DNA is kept, in frame starting at base 1. Relative to germline, V is missing 8 bases and J is missing 2 bases, with 2 bases of the junction outside any gene match.